The TCR beta chain under discussion was sequenced for a study of T cells after yellow fever vaccination. Template switching with 5'RACE generated the TCR cDNA and added a universal primer site and UMIs. TCRdb ran MiXCR on the 5' RACE reads and lists one entry per CDR3 protein. The repertoire consists of some 560,000 distinct CDR3 sequences, with roughly 19% occurring once and the leading ten covering more than 13%. On this clonotype itself: Its antigen is as yet unknown.

With 6 bases clipped from V and 9 bases from J, the junction kept 11 bases outside the gene matches. This CDR3 region has 14 residues. CDR1 is DFQATT, CDR2 SNEGSKA, per germline (reference sequence). Regarding the study as a whole: Contamination by abundant bulk-population clonotypes could be present in FACS-sorted repertoires. After the booster, approximately 96% of CD4 and 88% of CD8 primary-response clones were re-detected.

The chain joins TRBV20-1 to TRBJ2-1, with 10 bases that match TRBD2. Sequences were derived from PBMCs, sampled 15 days after the yellow fever booster vaccination. This receptor was obtained from a man between 25 and 39 years old who received the YFV17D yellow fever vaccine. The CDR3 loop reads CSATVPGLAFEQFF. In nucleotides, the CDR3 is TGCAGTGCAACGGTACCGGGACTAGCGTTTGAGCAGTTCTTC.